This T cell receptor (beta chain) was profiled in a study of beta chain features in type 1 diabetes. Study in general: Examination covered approximately 100 million sorted cells spanning all samples. Whole-study findings and limits: Healthy donors had naive, central memory and Treg TCRB repertoires that appeared less similar than those seen among patients.

All of the isolated RNA was reverse transcribed, so expressed TCRB transcripts were sequenced. Libraries were prepared by immunoSEQ multiplex PCR; TCRdb keeps only in-frame clonotypes and omits some of them. Seen here are about 930,000 clones, under 20% observed once, and the top ten hold around 0.02%. As for this clone: Its antigen is undetermined.

The CDR3 is 16 amino acids. V was clipped by 2 bases and J by 4 bases; unmatched bases: 7. From germline, CDR1 is SGHDT and CDR2 YYEEEE. This TCR came from a woman between 18 and 29 years old in good health. Source material: naive CD4+ T cells from blood. The V and J genes are TRBV5-6 and TRBJ1-2; 11 nucleotides align to TRBD1. The CDR3 region is CASSLGQGAGSYGYTF. DNA of the CDR3: TGTGCCAGCAGCTTAGGACAGGGGGCAGGAAGCTATGGCTACACCTTC.